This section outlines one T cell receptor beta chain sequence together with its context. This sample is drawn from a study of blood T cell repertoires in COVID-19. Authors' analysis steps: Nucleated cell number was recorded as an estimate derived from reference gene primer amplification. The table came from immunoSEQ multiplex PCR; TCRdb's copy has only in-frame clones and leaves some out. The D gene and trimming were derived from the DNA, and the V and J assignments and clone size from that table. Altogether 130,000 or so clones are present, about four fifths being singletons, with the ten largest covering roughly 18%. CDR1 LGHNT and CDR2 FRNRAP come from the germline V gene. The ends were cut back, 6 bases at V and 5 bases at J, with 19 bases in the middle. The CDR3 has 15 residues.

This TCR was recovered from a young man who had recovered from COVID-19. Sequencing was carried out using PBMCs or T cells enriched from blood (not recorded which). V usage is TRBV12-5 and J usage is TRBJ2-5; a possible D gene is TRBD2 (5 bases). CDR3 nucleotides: TGTGCTAGTGGCCCGGCAGGTGTGGGCGGGGAGACCCAGTACTTC. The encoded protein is CASGPAGVGGETQYF.